These T cell receptor beta chains were read from a single sample in a study of shared clonotypes between healthy human individuals. Assay used: immunoSEQ multiplex PCR; TCRdb lists only in-frame clones, some missing. The sample has around 640,000 clones, roughly 96% seen once. The specimen was naive CD8+ T cells sorted from blood. These receptor sequences come from a woman in her 30s in good health. The CDR3 runs from the conserved cysteine through the conserved F or W. The D gene is left open where the match is weak. Expanded clones get a size class; other rows say once, few or many, or leave the size out.

J gene | clone size | D gene | V gene | CDR3 protein | CDR3 DNA
TRBJ2-2 | once | TRBD2 | TRBV6-7 | CASSTPTSGRTDTGELFF | TGTGCCAGCAGTACACCGACTAGCGGGAGGACGGACACCGGGGAGCTGTTTTTT
TRBJ2-1 | - | TRBD2 | TRBV10-3 | CAIMGLAGRDEQFF | TGTGCCATCATGGGACTAGCGGGAAGGGATGAGCAGTTCTTC
TRBJ2-7 | - | TRBD2 | TRBV19 | CASSPGTTSYEQYF | TGTGCCAGTAGTCCGGGGACTACCTCCTACGAGCAGTACTTC
TRBJ2-5 | - | TRBD1 | TRBV7-9 | CARDSGTGETQYF | TGTGCCAGAGATTCCGGGACAGGAGAGACCCAGTACTTC
TRBJ2-5 | - | - | TRBV7-9 | CATQGAEETQYF | TGTGCCACCCAGGGTGCGGAGGAGACCCAGTACTTC
TRBJ2-2 | - | - | TRBV28 | CASRLFEGELFF | TGTGCCAGCAGGTTGTTTGAGGGGGAGCTGTTTTTT
TRBJ2-7 | once | TRBD2 | TRBV30 | CAWSVWGGEQYF | TGTGCCTGGAGTGTATGGGGGGGCGAGCAGTACTTC
TRBJ1-6 | - | TRBD1 | TRBV28 | CASSRRQGIESPLHF | TGTGCCAGCAGTCGGAGACAGGGTATTGAATCACCCCTCCACTTT
TRBJ1-2 | - | - | TRBV6-1 | CASSELGWGALANYGYTF | TGTGCCAGCAGTGAATTAGGATGGGGGGCCCTAGCTAACTATGGCTACACCTTC
TRBJ2-3 | - | TRBD2 | TRBV4-2 | CASSQPAVGGDSVTQYF | TGTGCCAGCAGCCAACCTGCGGTCGGGGGGGACTCTGTTACGCAGTATTTT
TRBJ1-2 | few | - | TRBV11-2 | CASSLCGYTF | TGTGCCAGCAGCTTATGCGGCTACACCTTC
TRBJ2-3 | - | TRBD2 | TRBV7-8 | CASSSTSGRTDTQYF | TGTGCCAGCAGCTCCACTAGCGGGAGAACAGATACGCAGTATTTT
TRBJ2-5 | - | - | TRBV10-3 | CAISETGQETQYF | TGTGCCATCAGTGAAACGGGGCAAGAGACCCAGTACTTC
TRBJ2-3 | - | TRBD2 | TRBV11-2 | CASSPGLAGEEADTQYF | TGTGCCAGCAGTCCTGGACTAGCGGGAGAGGAGGCAGATACGCAGTATTTT
TRBJ2-7 | - | - | TRBV29-1 | CSVVTVALNYEQYF | TGCAGCGTGGTGACAGTAGCCCTCAATTACGAGCAGTACTTC
TRBJ1-2 | - | - | TRBV5-6 | CASSLGAGIRGYTF | TGTGCCAGCAGCTTGGGGGCCGGGATTCGAGGCTACACCTTC
TRBJ2-7 | - | TRBD2 | TRBV2 | CASSERGGPYEQYF | TGTGCCAGCAGTGAAAGGGGAGGGCCTTACGAGCAGTACTTC
TRBJ1-1 | - | - | TRBV28 | CASSFRGSHTEAFF | TGTGCCAGCAGTTTCCGGGGGTCCCACACTGAAGCTTTCTTT
TRBJ2-7 | - | - | TRBV5-8 | CASRLKTPTKTPYEQYF | TGTGCCAGCAGGCTCAAAACCCCGACTAAGACGCCCTACGAGCAGTACTTC
TRBJ2-7 | - | - | TRBV27 | CASSLDISYEQYF | TGTGCCAGCAGTTTGGACATCTCCTACGAGCAGTACTTC
TRBJ2-7 | - | - | TRBV28 | CASSSSGTYEQYF | TGTGCCAGCAGTTCCAGCGGGACATACGAGCAGTACTTC
TRBJ2-1 | - | - | TRBV6-5 | CASSPGSYNEQFF | TGTGCCAGCAGTCCCGGCTCCTACAATGAGCAGTTCTTC
TRBJ2-7 | - | TRBD2 | TRBV13 | CASSGAGDPSYEQYF | TGTGCCAGCAGCGGAGCGGGAGACCCCTCCTACGAGCAGTACTTC
TRBJ2-3 | - | TRBD2 | TRBV7-8 | CASSLAAGLDTDTQYF | TGTGCCAGCAGCTTAGCAGCGGGGCTCGACACAGATACGCAGTATTTT
TRBJ2-3 | - | TRBD2 | TRBV9 | CASSVAIAGVTDTQYF | TGTGCCAGCAGCGTAGCTATTGCGGGAGTCACAGATACGCAGTATTTT
TRBJ1-1 | - | - | TRBV7-9 | CASRPTGNTEAFF | TGTGCCAGCAGACCCACGGGGAACACTGAAGCTTTCTTT
TRBJ2-7 | once | TRBD2 | TRBV27 | CASSPGTSGSSEQYF | TGTGCCAGCAGTCCGGGGACTAGCGGGAGTAGTGAGCAGTACTTC
TRBJ2-1 | - | TRBD2 | TRBV11-2 | CASSPPGLAYNEQFF | TGTGCCAGCAGCCCACCGGGACTAGCGTACAATGAGCAGTTCTTC
TRBJ2-1 | once | TRBD2 | TRBV7-2 | CASIGLAGAYNEQFF | TGTGCCAGCATCGGACTAGCGGGAGCTTACAATGAGCAGTTCTTC
TRBJ2-7 | - | - | TRBV2 | CASSASRFGLYEQYF | TGTGCCAGCAGTGCGAGTCGCTTTGGCCTCTACGAGCAGTACTTC
TRBJ2-2 | - | TRBD2 | TRBV4-2 | CASSQTGTSNGGLFF | TGTGCCAGCAGCCAGACCGGGACTAGCAACGGGGGGCTGTTTTTT
TRBJ2-3 | once | - | TRBV10-3 | CAISPYGDSTDTQYF | TGTGCCATCAGTCCCTACGGGGATAGCACAGATACGCAGTATTTT
TRBJ2-7 | once | TRBD2 | TRBV5-4 | CASSVHRELSGRLYEQYF | TGTGCCAGCAGCGTACACAGGGAATTGAGCGGGAGGTTGTACGAGCAGTACTTC
TRBJ1-5 | - | - | TRBV4-1 | CASSQELLEGRQPQHF | TGCGCCAGCAGCCAAGAATTGCTAGAAGGGAGGCAGCCCCAGCATTTT
TRBJ2-7 | - | - | TRBV13 | CASNRREIRYEQYF | TGTGCCAGCAACCGGCGGGAAATTCGGTACGAGCAGTACTTC
TRBJ2-7 | - | TRBD2 | TRBV27 | CASSHGLADYEQYF | TGTGCCAGCAGTCACGGACTAGCGGATTACGAGCAGTACTTC
TRBJ1-1 | few | - | TRBV30 | CAWSVGGNTEAFF | TGTGCCTGGAGTGTAGGAGGGAACACTGAAGCTTTCTTT
TRBJ2-1 | - | TRBD2 | TRBV11-3 | CASSLATSGNEQFF | TGTGCCAGCAGCTTAGCGACTAGCGGCAATGAGCAGTTCTTC
TRBJ2-1 | - | - | TRBV27 | CASSFPHGEQFF | TGTGCCAGCAGTTTCCCCCACGGTGAGCAGTTCTTC
TRBJ1-6 | - | TRBD1 | TRBV27 | CAPRGQGASNSPLHF | TGTGCCCCCCGGGGACAGGGGGCATCGAATTCACCCCTCCACTTT
TRBJ2-3 | - | TRBD2 | TRBV7-8 | CASSPGTSGRDDTQYF | TGTGCCAGCAGCCCAGGGACTAGCGGGAGGGACGATACGCAGTATTTT
TRBJ2-2 | - | - | TRBV29-1 | CSVVGVVAGELFF | TGCAGCGTTGTAGGGGTCGTGGCCGGGGAGCTGTTTTTT
TRBJ1-2 | - | TRBD1 | TRBV27 | CASSIIQGAGGYTF | TGTGCCAGCAGTATAATACAGGGGGCCGGGGGCTACACCTTC
TRBJ2-7 | - | - | TRBV13 | CASSLPGTYEQYF | TGTGCCAGCAGCTTACCGGGCACCTACGAGCAGTACTTC
TRBJ2-5 | - | TRBD1 | TRBV5-5 | CASSLMDRGRFEETQYF | TGTGCCAGCAGCTTGATGGACAGGGGGCGATTCGAGGAGACCCAGTACTTC
TRBJ2-2 | once | TRBD1 | TRBV5-6 | CASSFSPGTGVSTGELFF | TGTGCCAGCAGCTTTAGTCCCGGGACAGGGGTTAGCACCGGGGAGCTGTTTTTT
TRBJ2-7 | - | TRBD2 | TRBV6-1 | CASRGTSGTRVEQYF | TGTGCCAGCAGGGGGACTAGCGGGACACGCGTCGAGCAGTACTTC
TRBJ2-3 | - | - | TRBV13 | CASSFTGITSTDTQYF | TGTGCCAGCAGCTTCACCGGGATTACTAGCACAGATACGCAGTATTTT
TRBJ1-2 | - | - | TRBV27 | CASSLDGALIYGYTF | TGTGCCAGCAGTTTAGACGGGGCGCTTATCTATGGCTACACCTTC
TRBJ2-7 | once | TRBD2 | TRBV28 | CASSLYPSGMSYEQYF | TGTGCCAGCAGTTTATACCCTAGCGGGATGTCCTACGAGCAGTACTTC
TRBJ1-5 | - | - | TRBV5-8 | CASSFGGNQPQHF | TGTGCCAGCAGCTTTGGTGGGAATCAGCCCCAGCATTTT
TRBJ1-5 | few | - | TRBV27 | CASSLSGNQPQHF | TGTGCCAGCAGTCTATCGGGCAATCAGCCCCAGCATTTT